Included here is one T cell receptor beta chain sequence, with context. A junction end diverges from the germline sequence, so it may reflect a read error. TCR beta cDNA came from about 450 ng total RNA, primed with a constant-region primer. Three nested multiplex PCR rounds of slightly modified ARM-PCR generated TCR beta libraries. A C-beta reverse primer was combined with TRBV1-TRBV30 forward primers in the first two PCR rounds, and each round had approximately 9 cycles. TCRdb re-called the multiplex PCR reads with MiXCR, one entry per CDR3 protein. The data contain more than 75,000 distinct CDR3 sequences, 72% of them singletons. Germline-derived CDR1 and CDR2 are MGHRA and YSYEKL. The CDR3 is 15 residues long. The sample is drawn from a study of tumor-infiltrating lymphocytes in primary liver carcinoma. The tissue used was unsorted bulk material of roughly 17-34 mg. RNA and DNA were co-extracted from it with the AllPrep DNA/RNA mini kit.

The receptor's source is a man between 35 and 55 years old with primary liver carcinoma and hepatitis B virus infection. The rearrangement joins TRBV4-1 to TRBJ2-5; the D gene is possibly TRBD1 (6 bases). The sample comprised liver tumor tissue from sampling region 1. The subset is: tumor region T1, superior pole. CDR3 protein: CASSREEDSQGTHYF. The CDR3 bases are TGCGCCAGCAGCCGAGAAGAGGACAGCCAAGGGACCCACTACTTC.